These T cell receptor beta chains were read from a single sample in a study of CD8 T cells in Susac syndrome. TCRdb fed the immunoSEQ multiplex PCR reads into MiXCR, producing one record per CDR3 protein. The table lists roughly 130,000 distinct CDR3 sequences, 90% to 95% of them singletons, with more than 0.095% in the top ten. Sequenced sample: CD4+ T cells from PBMCs. These receptors all come from a human donor in good health. The CDR3 runs from the conserved cysteine through the conserved F or W. A D gene is named only where the DNA matches it firmly. Rows may omit the clone size; those that give it use once, few, many or a size class.

D gene	V gene	clone size	J gene	CDR3 DNA	CDR3 protein
TRBD2	TRBV7-2	.	TRBJ2-7	TGTGCCAGCAGTCAAGCGGGAGTTTCCTACGAGCAGTACTTC	CASSQAGVSYEQYF
.	TRBV13	.	TRBJ1-3	TGTGCCAGCAGCTTAGGCCAAGGGACGGCCTCTGGAAACACCATATATTTT	CASSLGQGTASGNTIYF
TRBD2	TRBV3-1	.	TRBJ2-7	TGTGCCAGCAGCGGGACTAGCTTTGAGCAGTACTTC	CASSGTSFEQYF
.	TRBV5-1	.	TRBJ1-1	TGCGCCAGCAGCTTGGTGGTGGGGGCTAACACTGAAGCTTTCTTT	CASSLVVGANTEAFF
.	TRBV29-1	.	TRBJ2-5	TGCAGCGTTGTTTTACTGGCGGGTTTCGGGGCCCAGTACTTC	CSVVLLAGFGAQYF
.	TRBV5-1	.	TRBJ2-2	TGCGCCAGCAGCTTGGTTTCAGGGGACACCGGGGAGCTGTTTTTT	CASSLVSGDTGELFF
.	TRBV7-7	.	TRBJ2-1	TGTGCCAGCAGCCTTGGCCTGGCCAATGAGCAGTTCTTC	CASSLGLANEQFF
.	TRBV3-1	.	TRBJ2-7	TGTGCCAGCAGCCTAGACGGATTCGTGGACGAGCAGTACTTC	CASSLDGFVDEQYF
TRBD1	TRBV19	.	TRBJ1-5	TGTGCCAGTACTCGGACAGGGAATCAGCCCCAGCATTTT	CASTRTGNQPQHF
.	TRBV3-1	.	TRBJ2-5	TGTGCCAGCAGCCACTTAAAAGGAGGGGCCCAGTACTTC	CASSHLKGGAQYF
.	TRBV12-3/TRBV12-4	.	TRBJ1-3	TGTGCCAGCAGTTATGCTGGAAACACCATATATTTT	CASSYAGNTIYF
.	TRBV27	.	TRBJ1-2	TGTGCCAGCAGTTTATGGGGTAACTATGGCTACACCTTC	CASSLWGNYGYTF
.	TRBV30	once	TRBJ2-7	TGTGCCGTAAGGGAGAGGTCCTACGAGCAGTACTTC	CAVRERSYEQYF
TRBD1	TRBV2	.	TRBJ2-6	TGTGCCAGCAGCGGGACAGCTGGGGCCAACGTCCTGACTTTC	CASSGTAGANVLTF
.	TRBV2	.	TRBJ2-1	TGTGCCAGCAGTGAATTGGAGCAGTTCTTC	CASSELEQFF
TRBD1	TRBV9	.	TRBJ1-6	TGTGCCAGCAGCGAGACGACAGGGAGCTATAATTCACCCCTCCACTTT	CASSETTGSYNSPLHF
TRBD1	TRBV3-1	.	TRBJ2-5	TGTGCCAGCAGCCAGACAGGGGGCGGGAGAGAGACCCAGTACTTC	CASSQTGGGRETQYF
.	TRBV6-5	.	TRBJ2-2	TGTGCCAGCAGTACGGATGGATTGAACACCGGGGAGCTGTTTTTT	CASSTDGLNTGELFF
.	TRBV5-6	.	TRBJ1-2	TGTGCCAGCAGCTGGGGGGGTTATGGCTACACCTTC	CASSWGGYGYTF
.	TRBV2	.	TRBJ2-3	TGTGCCAGCAGTGTTTCGGGCACATACACAGATACGCAGTATTTT	CASSVSGTYTDTQYF
.	TRBV7-9	.	TRBJ2-5	TGTGCCAGCAGCTCCGGGACGACGAGAGAGACCCAGTACTTC	CASSSGTTRETQYF
.	TRBV25-1	.	TRBJ2-7	TGTGCCAGCAGTCCTTCGACAGGCGGCTCCTACGAGCAGTACTTC	CASSPSTGGSYEQYF
.	TRBV15	.	TRBJ2-6	TGTGCCACCAGCCGCTACGGACCGCACTCTGGGGCCAACGTCCTGACTTTC	CATSRYGPHSGANVLTF
.	TRBV19	.	TRBJ1-5	TGTGCCAGTAGTATTGGTTCTCGTCAAACTAGCAATCAGCCCCAGCATTTT	CASSIGSRQTSNQPQHF